The clone carrying this TCR beta chain was recorded at least ten times. Its specificity is not known. The CDR3 has 16 residues. Germline V gives CDR1 SGHDN, CDR2 FVKESK. Unmatched junction bases numbered 12, after V lost 4 bases and J lost 7 bases. Priming with a constant-region primer yielded TCR beta cDNA from about 480 ng total RNA. What produced the TCR beta libraries was three nested multiplex PCR rounds using slightly modified ARM-PCR. It was with TRBV1-TRBV30 forward primers and a C-beta reverse primer that the first two PCR rounds were run, at approximately 9 cycles each. TCRdb reprocessed the multiplex PCR reads via MiXCR and lists one record per CDR3 protein. This table holds about 310,000 distinct CDR3 sequences, over 55% found once. The source of the sample is a study of tumor-infiltrating lymphocytes in primary liver carcinoma. About the research overall: These patients were men and women whose ages were 30 to 69 years.

Study-wide results and caveats: Tumors significantly exceeded blood in top-250-clone fraction (p = 0.039).

Germline DNA was also extracted, while the blood RNA originated from unsorted whole blood. What was collected before surgery was 3.5 to 4 milliliters of peripheral blood. The receptor comes from a man aged 35 to 55 with primary liver carcinoma and hepatitis B virus infection. The specimen was peripheral blood. The J gene is TRBJ2-1, the V gene TRBV14, with TRBD1 identical over 8 bases. CDR3 nucleotides: TGTGCCAGCAGCCCCCCGGTACGGCAGGGGGCGAATGAGCAGTTCTTC. This encodes CASSPPVRQGANEQFF.